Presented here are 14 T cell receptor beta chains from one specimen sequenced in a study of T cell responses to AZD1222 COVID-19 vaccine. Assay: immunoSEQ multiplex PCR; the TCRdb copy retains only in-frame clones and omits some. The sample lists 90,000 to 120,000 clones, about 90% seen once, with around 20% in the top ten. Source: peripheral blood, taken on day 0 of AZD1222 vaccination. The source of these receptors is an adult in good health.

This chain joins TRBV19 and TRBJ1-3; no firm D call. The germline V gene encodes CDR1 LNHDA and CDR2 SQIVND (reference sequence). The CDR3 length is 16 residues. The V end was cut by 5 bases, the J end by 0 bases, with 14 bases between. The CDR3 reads CASSASPGFSGNTIYF. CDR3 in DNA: TGTGCCAGTAGTGCGTCCCCAGGTTTCTCTGGAAACACCATATATTTT.

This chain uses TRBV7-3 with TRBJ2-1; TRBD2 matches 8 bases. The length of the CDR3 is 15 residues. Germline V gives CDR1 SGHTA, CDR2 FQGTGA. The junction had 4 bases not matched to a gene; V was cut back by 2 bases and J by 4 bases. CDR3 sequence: CASSLAGGDYNEQFF. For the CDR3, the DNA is TGTGCCAGCAGCTTAGCCGGGGGGGATTACAATGAGCAGTTCTTC.

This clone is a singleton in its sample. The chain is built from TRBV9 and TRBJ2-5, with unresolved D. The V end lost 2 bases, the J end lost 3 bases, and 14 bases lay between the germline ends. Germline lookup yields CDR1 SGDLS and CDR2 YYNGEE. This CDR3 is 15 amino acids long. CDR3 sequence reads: CASSVTGWLKETQYF. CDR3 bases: TGTGCCAGCAGCGTGACCGGCTGGTTAAAAGAGACCCAGTACTTC.

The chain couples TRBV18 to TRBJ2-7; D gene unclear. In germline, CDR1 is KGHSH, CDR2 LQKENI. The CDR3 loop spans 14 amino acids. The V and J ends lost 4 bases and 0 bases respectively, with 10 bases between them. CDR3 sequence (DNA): TGTGCCAGCTCACATAATCCGAGCTCCTACGAGCAGTACTTC. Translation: CASSHNPSSYEQYF.

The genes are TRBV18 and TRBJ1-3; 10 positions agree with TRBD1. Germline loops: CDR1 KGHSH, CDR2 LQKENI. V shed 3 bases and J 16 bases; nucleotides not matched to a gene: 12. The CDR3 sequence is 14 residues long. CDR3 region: CASSPGTGATFGYF. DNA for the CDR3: TGTGCCAGCTCACCCGGGACAGGGGCCACATTTGGGTATTTT.

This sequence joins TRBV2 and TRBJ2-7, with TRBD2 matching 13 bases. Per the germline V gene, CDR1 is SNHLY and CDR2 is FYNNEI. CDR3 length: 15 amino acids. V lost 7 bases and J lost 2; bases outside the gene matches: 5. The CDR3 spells CASTPGTSGAYEQYF. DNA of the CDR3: TGTGCCAGCACCCCCGGGACTAGCGGGGCCTACGAGCAGTACTTC.

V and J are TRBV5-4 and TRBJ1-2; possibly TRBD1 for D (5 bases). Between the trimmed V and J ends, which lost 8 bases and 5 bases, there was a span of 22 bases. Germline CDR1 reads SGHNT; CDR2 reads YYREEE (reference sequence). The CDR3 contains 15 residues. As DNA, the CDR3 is TGTGCCAGTCATGAGCTTGTACCGACAGTTTATGGCTACACCTTC. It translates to CASHELVPTVYGYTF.

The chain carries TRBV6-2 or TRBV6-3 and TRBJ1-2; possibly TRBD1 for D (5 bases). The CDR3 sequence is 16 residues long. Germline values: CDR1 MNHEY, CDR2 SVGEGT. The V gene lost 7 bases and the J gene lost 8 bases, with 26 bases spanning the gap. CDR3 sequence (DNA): TGTGCCAGCATCCCGAGTAGAGGGGACGCCTTATCGGGCTACACCTTC. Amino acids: CASIPSRGDALSGYTF.

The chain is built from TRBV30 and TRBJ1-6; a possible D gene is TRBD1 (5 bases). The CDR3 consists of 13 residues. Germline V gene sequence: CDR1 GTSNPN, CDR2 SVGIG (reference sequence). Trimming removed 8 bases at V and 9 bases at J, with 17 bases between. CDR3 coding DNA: TGTGCCAGCGACAGCGCTACCTTTTCACCCCTCCACTTT. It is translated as CASDSATFSPLHF. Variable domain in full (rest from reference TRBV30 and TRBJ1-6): SQTIHQWPATLVQPVGSPLSLECTVEGTSNPNLYWYRQAAGRGLQLLFYSVGIGQISSEVPQNLSASRPQDRQFILSSKKLLLSDSGFYLCASDSATFSPLHFGNGTRLTVT.

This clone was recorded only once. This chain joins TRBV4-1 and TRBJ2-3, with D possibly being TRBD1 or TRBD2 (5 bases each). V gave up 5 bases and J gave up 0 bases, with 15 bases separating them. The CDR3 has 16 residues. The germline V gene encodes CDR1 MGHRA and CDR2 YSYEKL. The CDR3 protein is CASSDRDAVSTDTQYF. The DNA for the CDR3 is TGCGCCAGCAGCGACCGGGACGCCGTAAGCACAGATACGCAGTATTTT.

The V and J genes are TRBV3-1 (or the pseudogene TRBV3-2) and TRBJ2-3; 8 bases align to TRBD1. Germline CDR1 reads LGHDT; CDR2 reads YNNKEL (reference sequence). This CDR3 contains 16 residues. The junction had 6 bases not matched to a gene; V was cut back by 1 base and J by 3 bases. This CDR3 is CASSQAQGVGTDTQYF. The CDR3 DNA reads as TGTGCCAGCAGCCAAGCACAGGGGGTAGGGACAGATACGCAGTATTTT.

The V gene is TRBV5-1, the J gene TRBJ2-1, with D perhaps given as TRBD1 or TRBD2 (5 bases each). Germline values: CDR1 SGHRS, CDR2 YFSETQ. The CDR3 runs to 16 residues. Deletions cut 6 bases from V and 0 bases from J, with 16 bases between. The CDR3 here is CASNRDGQSSYNEQFF. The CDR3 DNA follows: TGCGCCAGCAACCGGGACGGGCAAAGCTCCTACAATGAGCAGTTCTTC.

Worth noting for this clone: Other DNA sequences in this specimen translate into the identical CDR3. This CDR3 reads CATSRDRGYEQYF. CDR3 coding DNA: TGTGCCACCAGCAGGGACAGGGGCTACGAGCAGTACTTC. The genes are TRBV15 and TRBJ2-7; TRBD1 matches at 9 bases. V gave up 3 bases and J gave up 3 bases; unmatched junction bases: 0. This CDR3 contains 13 residues. From germline, CDR1 is LNHNV and CDR2 YYDKDF (reference sequence).

The CDR3 spells CASSSGVGYGYTF. CDR3 nucleotides: TGTGCCAGCAGCTCAGGGGTAGGATATGGCTACACCTTC. The chain has TRBV7-2 and TRBJ1-2; D perhaps matches TRBD1 (6 bases). Deletions cut 4 bases from V and 5 bases from J, with 11 bases between. The CDR3 runs 13 residues. Germline V gene lookup returns CDR1 SGHTA and CDR2 FQGNSA.